Following are 18 T cell receptor beta chains from one sample sequenced in a study of T cell repertoires in cytomegalovirus infection. TCRdb reanalysed the reads using MiXCR and keeps one entry per CDR3 protein. Among approximately 300,000 distinct CDR3 sequences listed, about 29% were seen once. For these receptors, no antigen is known. The sample here was cultured PBMCs, taken from culture after CMV antigen stimulation. The source of these receptors is a human donor in good health (CMV status not recorded). Some clones in this sample may be carry-over from other donors' samples.

This clonotype was seen at least ten times. V and J are TRBV28 and TRBJ1-3; D gene ambiguous. This CDR3 region has 11 residues. Germline lookup yields CDR1 MDHEN and CDR2 SYDVKM. Trimming left V 3 bases short and J 8 bases short, with 5 bases between. The CDR3, as DNA: TGTGCCAGCAGTTTCGGTCACACCATATATTTT. The encoded protein is CASSFGHTIYF.

This clonotype was found many times. The chain employs TRBV7-2 and TRBJ2-3, with TRBD2 as a possible D gene (7 bases). Germline CDR1 reads SGHTA; CDR2 reads FQGNSA. Trimming pared 7 bases from V and 1 base from J, leaving 18 bases between. The CDR3 runs to 16 residues. The CDR3 nucleotides are TGTGCCAGCACCGTGGGGACGGGGGGCCGCACAGATACGCAGTATTTT. This gives the protein CASTVGTGGRTDTQYF.

J is TRBJ2-7 and V is TRBV28; TRBD1 might be the D (5 bases). Between the trimmed V and J ends, which lost 6 bases and 2 bases, there was a span of 20 bases. The CDR3 covers 16 residues. The germline CDR1 and CDR2 sequences are MDHEN and SYDVKM. CDR3 sequence reads: CASRQGAARNTYEQYF. Here the CDR3 DNA reads TGTGCCAGCAGACAAGGGGCAGCTCGAAATACCTACGAGCAGTACTTC. Full variable domain (outside the CDR3, taken from reference TRBV28 and TRBJ2-7): DVKVTQSSRYLVKRTGEKVFLECVQDMDHENMFWYRQDPGLGLRLIYFSYDVKMKEKGDIPEGYSVSREKKERFSLILESASTNQTSMYLCASRQGAARNTYEQYFGPGTRLTVT.

This clonotype was seen repeatedly, ten times or more. The rearrangement uses TRBV7-8 and TRBJ1-6; D might be TRBD1 (6 bases). Looked up from germline, CDR1 is SGHVS and CDR2 is FQNEAQ. V lost 2 bases and J lost 8, with 16 bases in between. The CDR3 length is 16 residues. CDR3 protein: CASSLKGPGADSPLHF. Written as DNA, the CDR3 is TGTGCCAGCAGCTTAAAAGGGCCAGGGGCTGATTCACCCCTCCACTTT.

The chain recombines TRBV20-1 with TRBJ2-3; a weak D match, TRBD1 (6 bases). Germline loops: CDR1 DFQATT, CDR2 SNEGSKA (reference sequence). The ends were cut back, 5 bases at V and 4 bases at J, with 10 bases in the middle. The CDR3 is 12 residues long. The DNA of the CDR3 is TGCAGTGCTTCACAGGGAGCAGATACGCAGTATTTT. Encoded protein: CSASQGADTQYF.

The chain employs TRBV29-1 and TRBJ2-7, with TRBD2 matching 11 bases. Germline CDR1 is SQVTM and CDR2 is ANQGSEA. The V and J ends lost 5 bases and 0 bases, in that order; junction bases with no gene match: 15. The CDR3 runs 18 residues. CDR3 sequence: CSVQGGLAGGTSSYEQYF. In DNA form, the CDR3 reads TGCAGCGTTCAAGGGGGCCTAGCGGGAGGAACGAGCTCCTACGAGCAGTACTTC.

This clonotype was counted between two and nine times. The chain recombines TRBV7-2 with TRBJ2-2; tentatively, D is TRBD1 or TRBD2 (7 bases each). This CDR3 is built from 17 residues. CDR1 is SGHTA and CDR2 is FQGNSA in the germline V gene. V was cut by 5 bases and J by 0 bases, with 16 bases left in between. The CDR3 region is CASSRPRGGANTGELFF. The CDR3 DNA reads as TGTGCCAGCAGCAGACCCAGGGGGGGGGCGAACACCGGGGAGCTGTTTTTT.

The gene calls are TRBV7-8 and TRBJ2-1; 12 bases agree with TRBD2. Germline CDR1 and CDR2: SGHVS and FQNEAQ. This CDR3 spans 17 amino acids. The V segment lost 0 bases and the J segment 3 bases; nucleotides outside the gene matches: 3. This CDR3 reads CASSLATGLAGYNEQFF. CDR3 nucleotide sequence: TGTGCCAGCAGCTTAGCGACGGGACTAGCGGGCTACAATGAGCAGTTCTTC.

In its sample, this clonotype was seen many times. The rearrangement links TRBV12-3 or TRBV12-4 to TRBJ2-1; D uncertain. V lost 1 base, J lost 10 bases, and 8 bases lay in between. The CDR3 runs 12 residues. The CDR3 loop reads CASSLEAVEQFF. The CDR3 DNA reads TGTGCCAGCAGTTTAGAAGCAGTAGAGCAGTTCTTC.

This chain connects TRBV5-1 to TRBJ2-1; TRBD2 matches at 7 bases. The CDR3 has 14 residues. V shed 3 bases, J shed 7 bases, and the junction held 7 bases outside the gene matches. Germline CDR1 is SGHRS and CDR2 is YFSETQ. The chain's CDR3 is CASSSTRSGNEQFF. For the CDR3, the DNA is TGCGCCAGCAGCTCAACACGTAGCGGGAATGAGCAGTTCTTC.

The chain joins TRBV12-5 to TRBJ1-5; 10 bases align to TRBD1. The trim removed 5 bases at V and 7 bases at J, leaving 5 bases unmatched. Germline V gives CDR1 LGHNT, CDR2 FRNRAP. The CDR3 loop spans 14 amino acids. The CDR3 loop is CASGQGQGEQPQHF. Written as DNA, the CDR3 is TGTGCTAGTGGTCAAGGACAGGGGGAACAGCCCCAGCATTTT.

The rearrangement uses TRBV7-3 and TRBJ2-7; TRBD2 aligns across 13 bases. The CDR3 is made up of 14 amino acids. Germline CDR1 SGHTA, CDR2 FQGTGA. With 6 bases clipped from V and 5 bases from J, the junction kept 4 bases outside the gene matches. The CDR3 DNA is TGTGCCAGCAGTCCAGGACTAGCGGGGGACGAGCAGTACTTC. Its protein is CASSPGLAGDEQYF.

Only a few counts were recorded for this clonotype. The rearrangement links TRBV29-1 to TRBJ2-5, with 8 nucleotides matching TRBD2. Per germline, CDR1 SQVTM and CDR2 ANQGSEA. With 4 bases clipped from V and 5 bases from J, the junction kept 9 bases outside the gene matches. This CDR3 contains 14 residues. CDR3 loop: CSVGLGRAWETQYF. The CDR3 bases are TGCAGCGTTGGCCTCGGGAGGGCCTGGGAGACCCAGTACTTC.

The V gene is TRBV6-1, the J gene TRBJ1-2, with D unclear. The CDR3 is 15 amino acids. V was pared by 0 bases and J by 3 bases, with 11 bases between. Germline assignment: CDR1 MNHNS and CDR2 SASEGT. The chain's CDR3 is CASSEALITHYGYTF. The DNA of the CDR3 is TGTGCCAGCAGTGAAGCGCTAATCACCCACTATGGCTACACCTTC.

This clonotype has more than one count but fewer than ten. The rearrangement links TRBV6-1 to TRBJ2-1; D gene ambiguous. The CDR3 has 13 residues. The V gene's germline CDR1 is MNHNS and CDR2 SASEGT. The V and J ends lost 7 bases and 4 bases respectively, with 11 bases between them. CDR3 DNA sequence: TGTGCCAGCAATATCCGGGTTTACAATGAGCAGTTCTTC. Translated, it gives CASNIRVYNEQFF.

This chain connects TRBV7-2 to TRBJ2-5; the match to TRBD2 covers 8 bases. The CDR3 spans 15 residues. Trimming removed 5 bases from V and 6 bases from J; junction bases left unmatched: 11. Germline lookup yields CDR1 SGHTA and CDR2 FQGNSA. The chain's CDR3 is CASSPGGGGGQTQYF. The CDR3 DNA follows: TGTGCCAGCAGCCCGGGGGGGGGGGGCGGGCAGACCCAGTACTTC.

V is TRBV12-3 or TRBV12-4 and J is TRBJ1-1; 7 bases map to TRBD1. The CDR3 runs to 14 residues. After removal of 7 bases from V and 7 bases from J, the junction contained 12 bases not matched to a gene. The DNA for the CDR3 is TGTGCCAGCAACACCCGGGACAGAGGAGGTGAAGCTTTCTTT. It codes for CASNTRDRGGEAFF.

The genes are TRBV5-6 and TRBJ1-1; a possible D gene is TRBD1 (5 bases). The germline V gene encodes CDR1 SGHDT and CDR2 YYEEEE. V shed 3 bases and J shed 1 base, with 13 bases lying between them. The CDR3 is 15 amino acids. For the CDR3, the DNA is TGTGCCAGCAGCTCTAAGGGGAGGGCGAACACTGAAGCTTTCTTT. It specifies CASSSKGRANTEAFF.